Listed below are T cell receptor beta chains from one sample, sequenced in a study of cytomegalovirus exposure and HLA in healthy donors. Here immunoSEQ multiplex PCR was the method, and the copy in TCRdb shows in-frame clones only, minus some. This sample has about 93,000 clones; around 77% occur once, and the top ten carry 0.57%. Source material: PBMCs. These receptors were taken from a man aged 30-40 years in good health and CMV-seronegative. CDR3s leave out the opening cysteine and the closing phenylalanine or tryptophan. The order of the fields is V gene, J gene, CDR3 protein.

V gene: TRBV29-1; J gene: TRBJ1-1; CDR3 protein: SVGPGGNTEAF
V gene: TRBV9; J gene: TRBJ2-3; CDR3 protein: ASSVGGGRTQY
V gene: TRBV5-1; J gene: TRBJ1-1; CDR3 protein: ASSWTGLHEAF
V gene: TRBV25-1; J gene: TRBJ1-1; CDR3 protein: ASSEWGVMNTEAF
V gene: TRBV6-4; J gene: TRBJ1-1; CDR3 protein: ASSVGGNTEAF
V gene: TRBV5-6; J gene: TRBJ2-7; CDR3 protein: ASSLRAGQGQPSEQY
V gene: TRBV29-1; J gene: TRBJ2-1; CDR3 protein: TAPRTSGITYNEQF
V gene: TRBV4-2; J gene: TRBJ1-2; CDR3 protein: ASSQGAGANNYGYT
V gene: TRBV7-2; J gene: TRBJ2-1; CDR3 protein: ASSLAGGGAVGNEQF
V gene: TRBV13; J gene: TRBJ2-1; CDR3 protein: ASSWGWGEDNNEQF
V gene: TRBV5-1; J gene: TRBJ2-1; CDR3 protein: ASSREGSSVDEQF
V gene: TRBV13; J gene: TRBJ2-1; CDR3 protein: ASSSRLAGGDNEQF
V gene: TRBV5-1; J gene: TRBJ2-1; CDR3 protein: ASSSETGDSYNEQF
V gene: TRBV5-1; J gene: TRBJ1-2; CDR3 protein: ASSQEGSYGYT
V gene: TRBV5-6; J gene: TRBJ2-7; CDR3 protein: ASSLQGALSYEQY
V gene: TRBV11-2; J gene: TRBJ1-5; CDR3 protein: ASSSTGGSNQPQH
V gene: TRBV5-1; J gene: TRBJ2-1; CDR3 protein: ASSPAGGESNNEQF